This T cell receptor beta chain was profiled in a study of cytomegalovirus exposure and HLA in healthy donors. The CDR3 contains 16 residues. V lost 0 bases and J lost 5, with 17 bases in between. Germline CDR1 and CDR2: SGHDT and YYEEEE. Primers included in the PCR were 60 Vbeta and 13 Jbeta primers. TCRdb's copy holds only in-frame clones and misses some; the assay was immunoSEQ multiplex PCR. The sample shows 200,000 to 250,000 clones, roughly four fifths of them seen only once. The sequence was obtained from a woman aged 40 to 50 in good health and CMV-seronegative. The sequencing sample was made of PBMCs. This chain connects TRBV5-6 to TRBJ1-1; D gene unclear. CDR3 in DNA: TGTGCCAGCAGCTTGGAGTTGGGCAGAAGAGGGACTGAAGCTTTCTTT. It is translated as CASSLELGRRGTEAFF.